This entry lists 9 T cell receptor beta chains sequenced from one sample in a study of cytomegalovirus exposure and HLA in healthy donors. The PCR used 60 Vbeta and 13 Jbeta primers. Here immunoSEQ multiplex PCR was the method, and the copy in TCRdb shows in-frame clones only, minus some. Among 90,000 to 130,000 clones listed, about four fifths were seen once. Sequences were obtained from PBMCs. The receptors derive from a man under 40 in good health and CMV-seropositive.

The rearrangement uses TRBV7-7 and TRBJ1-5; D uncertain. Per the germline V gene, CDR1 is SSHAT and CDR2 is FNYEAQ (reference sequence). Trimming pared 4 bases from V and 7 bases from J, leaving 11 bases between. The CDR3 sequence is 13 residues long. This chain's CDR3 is CASSYDHGQPQHF. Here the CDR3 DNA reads TGTGCCAGCAGCTATGACCACGGGCAGCCCCAGCATTTT.

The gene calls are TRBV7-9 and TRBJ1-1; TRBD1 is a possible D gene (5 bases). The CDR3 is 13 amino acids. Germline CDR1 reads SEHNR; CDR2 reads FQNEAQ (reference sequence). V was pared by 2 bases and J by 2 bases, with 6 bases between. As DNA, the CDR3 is TGTGCCAGCAGCTTAACAGGAAACACTGAAGCTTTCTTT. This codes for CASSLTGNTEAFF.

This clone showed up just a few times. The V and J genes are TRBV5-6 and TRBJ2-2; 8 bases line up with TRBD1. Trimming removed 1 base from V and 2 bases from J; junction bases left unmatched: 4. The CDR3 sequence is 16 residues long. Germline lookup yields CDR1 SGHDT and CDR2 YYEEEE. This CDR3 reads CASSLYQGANTGELFF. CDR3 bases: TGTGCCAGCAGCTTGTATCAGGGGGCTAACACCGGGGAGCTGTTTTTT. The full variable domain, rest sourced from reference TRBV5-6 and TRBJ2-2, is DAGVTQSPTHLIKTRGQQVTLRCSPKSGHDTVSWYQQALGQGPQFIFQYYEEEERQRGNFPDRFSGHQFPNYSSELNVNALLLGDSALYLCASSLYQGANTGELFFGEGSRLTVL.

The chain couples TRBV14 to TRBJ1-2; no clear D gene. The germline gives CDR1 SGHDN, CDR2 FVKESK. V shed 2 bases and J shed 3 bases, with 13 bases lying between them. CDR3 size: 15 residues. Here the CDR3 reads CASSQLVNMDYGYTF. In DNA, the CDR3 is TGTGCCAGCAGCCAATTAGTCAATATGGACTATGGCTACACCTTC.

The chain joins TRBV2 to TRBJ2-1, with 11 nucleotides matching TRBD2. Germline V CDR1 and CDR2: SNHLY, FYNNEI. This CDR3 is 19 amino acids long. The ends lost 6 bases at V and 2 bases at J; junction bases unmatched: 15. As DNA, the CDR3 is TGTGCCAGCAGCGACCATAGCGGGAGGGCAGGTTTTCCCTACAATGAGCAGTTCTTC. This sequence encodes CASSDHSGRAGFPYNEQFF.

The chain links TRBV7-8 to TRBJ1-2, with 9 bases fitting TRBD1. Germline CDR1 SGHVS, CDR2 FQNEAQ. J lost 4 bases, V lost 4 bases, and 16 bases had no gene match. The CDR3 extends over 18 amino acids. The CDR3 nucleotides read TGTGCCAGCAGCTCCACCGGGACAGGGATCCTTCTCGGCTATGGCTACACCTTC. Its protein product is CASSSTGTGILLGYGYTF.

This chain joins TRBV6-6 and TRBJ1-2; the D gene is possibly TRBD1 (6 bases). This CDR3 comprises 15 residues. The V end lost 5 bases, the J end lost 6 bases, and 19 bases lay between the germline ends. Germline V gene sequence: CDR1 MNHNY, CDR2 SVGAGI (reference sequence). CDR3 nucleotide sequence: TGTGCCAGCAGTGACCCGCGGGTGAGGGGGAATGGCTACACCTTC. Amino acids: CASSDPRVRGNGYTF.

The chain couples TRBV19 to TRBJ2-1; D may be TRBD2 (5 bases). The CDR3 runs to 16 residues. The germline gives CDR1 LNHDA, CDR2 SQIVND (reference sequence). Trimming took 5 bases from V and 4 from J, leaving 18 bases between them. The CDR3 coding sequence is TGTGCCAGTAGTCCCCGGACGGGAATTCTGTACAATGAGCAGTTCTTC. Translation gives CASSPRTGILYNEQFF.

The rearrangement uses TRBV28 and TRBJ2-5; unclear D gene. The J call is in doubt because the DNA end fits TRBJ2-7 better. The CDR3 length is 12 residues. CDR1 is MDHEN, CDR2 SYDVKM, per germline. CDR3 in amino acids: CASSRFSYEQYF. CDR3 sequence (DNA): TGTGCCAGCAGCCGGTTCTCCTACGAGCAGTACTTC.